This T cell receptor (beta chain) was sequenced in a study of blood T cell repertoires in COVID-19. Donors were grouped by their self-reported clinical history. Clones were sequenced by immunoSEQ multiplex PCR, and TCRdb holds only the in-frame ones, with some missing. The repertoire consists of roughly 250,000 clones, with 80% to 90% occurring once and the leading ten covering under 2.5%. J was trimmed by 1 base and V by 0 bases; bases with no gene match: 1. This CDR3 region has 16 residues. CDR1 and CDR2 (germline): SGHRS, YFSETQ. The TCR originated in a woman aged 45-65 years who had recovered from COVID-19. The chain links TRBV5-1 to TRBJ1-3; 10 bases map to TRBD1. The material sequenced was PBMCs or T cells enriched from blood (not recorded which). The CDR3 is CASSLVGQGSGNTIYF. The CDR3 DNA reads as TGCGCCAGCAGCTTGGTGGGACAGGGGTCTGGAAACACCATATATTTT.